This T cell receptor (beta chain) is from a study of T cell responses to AZD1222 COVID-19 vaccine. The study's findings and limits: The study found vaccine-associated CD4 TCRs spanning spike, dominant at 160-218 and 743-854. At study baseline, merely more than 5 AZD1222 recipients were seropositive. Donors in the cohort were predominantly white British and more often female, and clonal diversity was possibly underestimated.

For this clone: Its antigen is currently unknown.

Using immunoSEQ multiplex PCR, the repertoire was profiled, and TCRdb retains in-frame clones only, with some absent. The sample carries roughly 100,000 clones, roughly 80% recorded once. With 5 bases removed from V and 6 bases from J, the gap between germline ends came to 16 bases. The CDR3 contains 15 residues. Germline V gene sequence: CDR1 SEHNR, CDR2 FQNEAQ (reference sequence). The source of this sequence is an adult in good health. The gene calls are TRBV7-9 and TRBJ1-4; D not certain. The sample in question was peripheral blood, obtained on day 0 of AZD1222 vaccination. CDR3 sequence reads: CASSRVLPTYEKLFF. In DNA form, the CDR3 reads TGTGCCAGCAGCCGGGTCCTCCCAACCTATGAAAAACTGTTTTTT.